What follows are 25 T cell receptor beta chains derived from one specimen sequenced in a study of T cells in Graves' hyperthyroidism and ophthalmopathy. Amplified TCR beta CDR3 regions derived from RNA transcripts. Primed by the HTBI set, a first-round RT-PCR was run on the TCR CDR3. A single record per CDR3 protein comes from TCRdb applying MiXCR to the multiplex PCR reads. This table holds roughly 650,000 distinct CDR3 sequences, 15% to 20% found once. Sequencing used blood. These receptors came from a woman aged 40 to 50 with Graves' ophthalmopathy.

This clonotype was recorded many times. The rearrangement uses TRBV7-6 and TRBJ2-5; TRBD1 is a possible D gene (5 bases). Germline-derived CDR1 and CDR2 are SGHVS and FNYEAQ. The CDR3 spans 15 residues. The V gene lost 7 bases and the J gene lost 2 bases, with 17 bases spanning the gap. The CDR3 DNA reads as TGTGCCAGCACCCCTAGAATGCAGGGACAAGAGACCCAGTACTTC. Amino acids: CASTPRMQGQETQYF. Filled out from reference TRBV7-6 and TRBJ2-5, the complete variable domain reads GAGVSQSPRYKVTKRGQDVALRCDPISGHVSLYWYRQALGQGPEFLTYFNYEAQQDKSGLPNDRFSAERPEGSISTLTIQRTEQRDSAMYRCASTPRMQGQETQYFGPGTRLLVL.

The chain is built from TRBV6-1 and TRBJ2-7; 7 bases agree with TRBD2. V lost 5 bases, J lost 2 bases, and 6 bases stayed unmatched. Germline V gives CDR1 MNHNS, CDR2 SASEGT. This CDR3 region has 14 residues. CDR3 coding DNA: TGTGCCAGCAGTCGGACTAGTCTAACCTACGAGCAGTACTTC. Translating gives CASSRTSLTYEQYF.

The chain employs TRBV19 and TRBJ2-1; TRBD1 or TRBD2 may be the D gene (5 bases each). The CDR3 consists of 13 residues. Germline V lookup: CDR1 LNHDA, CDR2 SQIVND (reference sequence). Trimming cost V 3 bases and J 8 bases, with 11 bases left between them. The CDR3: CASSIGGRDEQFF. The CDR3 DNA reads TGTGCCAGTAGTATTGGGGGACGGGATGAGCAGTTCTTC. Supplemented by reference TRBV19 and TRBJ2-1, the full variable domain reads DGGITQSPKYLFRKEGQNVTLSCEQNLNHDAMYWYRQDPGQGLRLIYYSQIVNDFQKGDIAEGYSVSREKKESFPLTVTSAQKNPTAFYLCASSIGGRDEQFFGPGTRLTVL.

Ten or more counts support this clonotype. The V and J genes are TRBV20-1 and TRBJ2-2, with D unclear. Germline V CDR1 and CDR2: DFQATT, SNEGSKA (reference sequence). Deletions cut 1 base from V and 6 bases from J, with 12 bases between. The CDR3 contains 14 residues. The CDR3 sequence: CSARASPISGELFF. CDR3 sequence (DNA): TGCAGTGCTAGAGCTAGTCCGATTTCCGGGGAGCTGTTTTTT.

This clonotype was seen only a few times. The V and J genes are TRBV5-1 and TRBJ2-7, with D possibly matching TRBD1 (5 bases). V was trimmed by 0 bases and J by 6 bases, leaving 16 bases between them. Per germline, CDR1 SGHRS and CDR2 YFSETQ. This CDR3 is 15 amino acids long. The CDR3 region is CASSLDNSIRGEQYF. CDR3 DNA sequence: TGCGCCAGCAGCTTGGACAACTCTATAAGGGGCGAGCAGTACTTC.

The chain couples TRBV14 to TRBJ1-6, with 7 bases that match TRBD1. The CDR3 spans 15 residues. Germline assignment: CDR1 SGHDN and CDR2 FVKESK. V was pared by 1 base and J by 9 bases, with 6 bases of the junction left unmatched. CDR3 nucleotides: TGTGCCAGCAGCCAAGTGAGACAGGGACGTTCACCCCTCCACTTT. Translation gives CASSQVRQGRSPLHF.

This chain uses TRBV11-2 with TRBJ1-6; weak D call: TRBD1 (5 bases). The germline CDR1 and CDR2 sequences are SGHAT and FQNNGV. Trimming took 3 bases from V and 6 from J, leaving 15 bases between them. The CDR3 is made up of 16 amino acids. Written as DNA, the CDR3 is TGTGCCAGCAGCTTTAGTGGCCAGGGCCGTAATTCACCCCTCCACTTT. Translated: CASSFSGQGRNSPLHF.

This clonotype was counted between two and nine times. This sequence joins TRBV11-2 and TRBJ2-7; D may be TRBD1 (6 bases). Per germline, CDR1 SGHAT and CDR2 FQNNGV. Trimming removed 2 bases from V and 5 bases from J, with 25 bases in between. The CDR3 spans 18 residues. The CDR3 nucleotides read TGTGCCAGCAGCTTATCCGCCGCCCCCTGGACAGTCCAGGACGAGCAGTACTTC. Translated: CASSLSAAPWTVQDEQYF.

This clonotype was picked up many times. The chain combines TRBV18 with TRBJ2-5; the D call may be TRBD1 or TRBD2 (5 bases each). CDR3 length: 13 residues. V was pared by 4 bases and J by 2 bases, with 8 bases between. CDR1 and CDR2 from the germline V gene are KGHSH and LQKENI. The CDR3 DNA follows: TGTGCCAGCTCACGGGGGACGCAAGAGACCCAGTACTTC. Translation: CASSRGTQETQYF.

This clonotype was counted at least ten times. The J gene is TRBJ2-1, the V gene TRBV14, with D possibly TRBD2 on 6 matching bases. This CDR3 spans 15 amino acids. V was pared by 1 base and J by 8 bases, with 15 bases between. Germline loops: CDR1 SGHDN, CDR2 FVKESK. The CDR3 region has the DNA TGTGCCAGCAGCCAAGTCGGGAGCGAAGAGGATGAGCAGTTCTTC. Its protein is CASSQVGSEEDEQFF.

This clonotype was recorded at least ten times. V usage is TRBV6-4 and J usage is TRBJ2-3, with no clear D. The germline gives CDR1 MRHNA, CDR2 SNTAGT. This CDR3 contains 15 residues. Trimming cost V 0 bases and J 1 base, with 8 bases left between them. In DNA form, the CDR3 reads TGTGCCAGCAGTGACTCTTCGGGTGGCACAGATACGCAGTATTTT. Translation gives CASSDSSGGTDTQYF.

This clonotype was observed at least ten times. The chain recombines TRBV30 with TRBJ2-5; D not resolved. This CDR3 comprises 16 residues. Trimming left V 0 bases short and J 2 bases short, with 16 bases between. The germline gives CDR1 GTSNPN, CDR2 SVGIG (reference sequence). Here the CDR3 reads CAWSVGQPGFQETQYF. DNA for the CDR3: TGTGCCTGGAGTGTGGGTCAGCCAGGATTTCAAGAGACCCAGTACTTC.

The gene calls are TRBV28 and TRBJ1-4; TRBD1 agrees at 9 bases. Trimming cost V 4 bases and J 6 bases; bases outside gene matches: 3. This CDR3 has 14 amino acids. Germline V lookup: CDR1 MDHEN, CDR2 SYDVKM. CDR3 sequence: CASSWDRADEKLFF. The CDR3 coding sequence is TGTGCCAGCAGTTGGGACAGGGCTGATGAAAAACTGTTTTTT.

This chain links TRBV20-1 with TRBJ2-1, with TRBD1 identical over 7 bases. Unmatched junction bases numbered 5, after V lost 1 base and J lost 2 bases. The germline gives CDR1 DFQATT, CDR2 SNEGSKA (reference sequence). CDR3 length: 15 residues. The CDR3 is CSARAVQGTYNEQFF. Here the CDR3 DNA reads TGCAGTGCTAGAGCAGTACAGGGGACCTACAATGAGCAGTTCTTC.

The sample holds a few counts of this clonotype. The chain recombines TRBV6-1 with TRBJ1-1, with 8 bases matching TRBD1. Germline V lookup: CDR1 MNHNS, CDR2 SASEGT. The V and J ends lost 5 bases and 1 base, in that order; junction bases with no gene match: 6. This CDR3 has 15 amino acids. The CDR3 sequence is CASSSQGASNTEAFF. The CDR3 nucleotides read TGTGCCAGCAGTTCTCAGGGGGCTTCGAACACTGAAGCTTTCTTT.

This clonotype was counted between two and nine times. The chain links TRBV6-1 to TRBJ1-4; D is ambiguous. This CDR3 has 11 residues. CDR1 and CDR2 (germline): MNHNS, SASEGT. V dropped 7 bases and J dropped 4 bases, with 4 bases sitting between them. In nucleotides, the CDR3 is TGTGCCAGCATCCATAATGAAAAACTGTTTTTT. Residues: CASIHNEKLFF.

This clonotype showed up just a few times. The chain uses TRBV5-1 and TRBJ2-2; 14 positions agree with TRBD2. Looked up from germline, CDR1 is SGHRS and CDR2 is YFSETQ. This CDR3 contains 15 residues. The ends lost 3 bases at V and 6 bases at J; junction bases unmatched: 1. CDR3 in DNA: TGCGCCAGCAGCTCGACTAGCGGGAGGGCCGGGGAGCTGTTTTTT. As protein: CASSSTSGRAGELFF.

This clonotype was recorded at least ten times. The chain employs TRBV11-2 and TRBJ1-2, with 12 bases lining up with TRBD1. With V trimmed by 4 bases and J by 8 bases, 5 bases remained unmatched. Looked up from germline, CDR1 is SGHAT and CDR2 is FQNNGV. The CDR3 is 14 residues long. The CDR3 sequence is CASSSGQGAWGYTF. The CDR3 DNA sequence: TGTGCCAGCAGCTCGGGACAGGGGGCGTGGGGCTACACCTTC. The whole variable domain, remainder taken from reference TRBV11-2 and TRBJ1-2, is EAGVAQSPRYKIIEKRQSVAFWCNPISGHATLYWYQQILGQGPKLLIQFQNNGVVDDSQLPKDRFSAERLKGVDSTLKIQPAKLEDSAVYLCASSSGQGAWGYTFGSGTRLTVV.

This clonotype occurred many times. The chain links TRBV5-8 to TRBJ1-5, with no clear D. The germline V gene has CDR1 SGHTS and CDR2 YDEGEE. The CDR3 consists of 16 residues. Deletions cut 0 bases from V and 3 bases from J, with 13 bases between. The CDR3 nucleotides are TGTGCCAGCAGCTTGGGGGTGGGTTTGACCAATCAGCCCCAGCATTTT. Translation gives CASSLGVGLTNQPQHF.

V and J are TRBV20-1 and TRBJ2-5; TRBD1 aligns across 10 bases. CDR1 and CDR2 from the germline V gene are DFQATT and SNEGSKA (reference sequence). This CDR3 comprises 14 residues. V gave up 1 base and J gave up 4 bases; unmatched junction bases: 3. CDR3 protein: CSARGTGGGETQYF. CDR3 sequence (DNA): TGCAGTGCTAGAGGGACAGGGGGAGGAGAGACCCAGTACTTC.

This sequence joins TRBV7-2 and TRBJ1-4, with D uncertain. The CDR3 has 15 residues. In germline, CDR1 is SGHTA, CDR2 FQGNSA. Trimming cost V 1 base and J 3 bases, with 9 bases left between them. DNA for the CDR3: TGTGCCAGCAGCTTAGTGTACGGGGCTAATGAAAAACTGTTTTTT. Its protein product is CASSLVYGANEKLFF.

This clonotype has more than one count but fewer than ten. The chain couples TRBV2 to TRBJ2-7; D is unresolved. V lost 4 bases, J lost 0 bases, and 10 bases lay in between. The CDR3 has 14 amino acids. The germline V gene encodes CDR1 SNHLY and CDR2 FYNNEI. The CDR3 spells CASSVPPNSYEQYF. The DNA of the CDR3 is TGTGCCAGCAGTGTTCCCCCAAACTCCTACGAGCAGTACTTC.

CDR3 coding DNA: TGTGCCAGCAGCTTGGCCGAAGTCGGTAGGCAGGGCCTCTACGAGCAGTACTTC. Its translation: CASSLAEVGRQGLYEQYF. The chain combines TRBV5-5 with TRBJ2-7, with D possibly TRBD1 on 5 matching bases. Trimming took 0 bases from V and 3 from J, leaving 22 bases between them. CDR3 length: 18 amino acids. Germline CDR1 SGHKS, CDR2 YYEKEE (reference sequence).

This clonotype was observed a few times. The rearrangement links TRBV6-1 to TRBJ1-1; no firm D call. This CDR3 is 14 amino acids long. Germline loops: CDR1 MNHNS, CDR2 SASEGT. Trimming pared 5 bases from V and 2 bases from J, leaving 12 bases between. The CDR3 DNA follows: TGTGCCAGCAGTCCCGTAGGCTCCAACACTGAAGCTTTCTTT. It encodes CASSPVGSNTEAFF.

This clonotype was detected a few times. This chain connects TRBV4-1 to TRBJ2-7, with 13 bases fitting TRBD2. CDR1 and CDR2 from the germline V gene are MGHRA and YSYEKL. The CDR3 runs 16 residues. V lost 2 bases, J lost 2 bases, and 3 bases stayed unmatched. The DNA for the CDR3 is TGCGCCAGCAGCCAATCCGGGACTAGCGGGACCTACGAGCAGTACTTC. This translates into CASSQSGTSGTYEQYF.